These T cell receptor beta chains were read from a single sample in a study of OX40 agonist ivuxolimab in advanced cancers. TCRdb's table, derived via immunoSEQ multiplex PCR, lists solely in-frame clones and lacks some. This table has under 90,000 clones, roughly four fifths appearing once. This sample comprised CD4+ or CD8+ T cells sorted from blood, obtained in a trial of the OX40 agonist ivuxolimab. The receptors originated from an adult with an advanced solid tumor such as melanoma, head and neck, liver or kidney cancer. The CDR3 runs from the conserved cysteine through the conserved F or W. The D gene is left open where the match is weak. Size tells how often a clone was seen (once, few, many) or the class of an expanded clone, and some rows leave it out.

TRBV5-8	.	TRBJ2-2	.	TGTGCCAGCAGCTTGGTGAGGGGAAACACCGGGGAGCTGTTTTTT	CASSLVRGNTGELFF
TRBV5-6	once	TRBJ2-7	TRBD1	TGTGCCAGCAGCTGGACAGGGGTGGGCGAGCAGTACTTC	CASSWTGVGEQYF
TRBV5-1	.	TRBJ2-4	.	TGCGCCAGCAGCGGGGGCTTAAGGGGAACCAAAAACATTCAGTACTTC	CASSGGLRGTKNIQYF
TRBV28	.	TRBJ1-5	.	TGTGCCAGCACAATCCCAGAGTCGAGGGGTAGGCAGCCCCAGCATTTT	CASTIPESRGRQPQHF
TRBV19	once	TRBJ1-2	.	TGTGCCAGTAGTATTGGGGGGCTCGACTATGGCTACACCTTC	CASSIGGLDYGYTF
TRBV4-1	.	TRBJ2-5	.	TGCGCCAGCAGCCAATTGACGGATCTTTCGTACCAAGAGACCCAGTACTTC	CASSQLTDLSYQETQYF
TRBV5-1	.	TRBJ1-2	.	TGCGCCAGCAGCCCCGATATTGACTATGGCTACACCTTC	CASSPDIDYGYTF
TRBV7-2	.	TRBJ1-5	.	TGTGCCAGCAGCTTAACAGGGTTGGGCAATCAGCCCCAGCATTTT	CASSLTGLGNQPQHF
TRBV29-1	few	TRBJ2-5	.	TGCAGCGTTACAGGGTTAGAGACCCAGTACTTC	CSVTGLETQYF
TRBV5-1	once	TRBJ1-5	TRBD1	TGCGCCAGCAGCTTGGGGGACAGAGATCAGCCCCAGCATTTT	CASSLGDRDQPQHF
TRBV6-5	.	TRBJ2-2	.	TGTGCCAGCAGTAGGGGGGGGAACACCGGGGAGCTGTTTTTT	CASSRGGNTGELFF
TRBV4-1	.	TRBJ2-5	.	TGCGCCAGCAGCCAAATAGGAGGGGGGGCAAAGACCCAGTACTTC	CASSQIGGGAKTQYF
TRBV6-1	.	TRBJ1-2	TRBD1	TGTGCCAGCAGGCAGACAGGGGTGAATGGCTACACCTTC	CASRQTGVNGYTF
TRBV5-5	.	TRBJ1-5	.	TGTGCCAGCAGCTTGTTCACAGGAAGCAATCAGCCCCAGCATTTT	CASSLFTGSNQPQHF
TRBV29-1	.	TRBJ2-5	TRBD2	TGCAGCGTACGGACTAGCGGGGGGGCCTCGGAGACCCAGTACTTC	CSVRTSGGASETQYF
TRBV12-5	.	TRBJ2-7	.	TGTGCTAGTGGTTCCGGAGGCTTCTCCTACGAGCAGTACTTC	CASGSGGFSYEQYF
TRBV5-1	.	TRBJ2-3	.	TGCGCCAGCAGCCAATCAGATACGCAGTATTTT	CASSQSDTQYF
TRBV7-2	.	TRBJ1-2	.	TGTGCCAGCAGCTTAGTTGGGGAAGGTTATGGCTACACCTTC	CASSLVGEGYGYTF
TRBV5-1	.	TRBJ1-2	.	TGCCCCAGATTAATTCCAGATTCTCACTATGGCTACACCTTC	CPRLIPDSHYGYTF
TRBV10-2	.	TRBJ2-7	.	TGCGCCAGCAGTGAAAGCTCCTACGAGCAGTACTTC	CASSESSYEQYF
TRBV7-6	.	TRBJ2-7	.	TGTGCCAGCAGCTTAGTAGCCAGGGGTAGTTTCGACGAGCAGTACTTC	CASSLVARGSFDEQYF
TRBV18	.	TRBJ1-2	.	TGTGCCAGCGCTACCGTAACCGGGAGCTATGGCTACACCTTC	CASATVTGSYGYTF
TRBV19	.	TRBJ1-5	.	TGTGCCAGTAGTATAGGAACAGGGAACATCAATCAGCCCCAGCATTTT	CASSIGTGNINQPQHF
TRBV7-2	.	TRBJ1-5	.	TGTGCCAGCAGCTTACCAAATCAGCCCCAGCATTTT	CASSLPNQPQHF
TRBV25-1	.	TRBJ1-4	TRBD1	TGTGCCAGCATTCCCGGGACAGGAAATGAAAAACTGTTTTTT	CASIPGTGNEKLFF
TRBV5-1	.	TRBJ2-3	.	TGCGCCAGCAGCCCGGCCCCATGGGGAACTAGCACAGATACGCAGTATTTT	CASSPAPWGTSTDTQYF
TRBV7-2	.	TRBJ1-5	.	TGTGCCAGCAGTCAAGGTATCGATCAGCCCCAGCATTTT	CASSQGIDQPQHF
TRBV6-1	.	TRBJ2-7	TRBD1	TGTGCCAGCGAGGGACAGGTGACCTACGAGCAGTACTTC	CASEGQVTYEQYF
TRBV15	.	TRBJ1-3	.	TGTGCCACCAGCACCCCCACGGGCCCTGGAAACACCATATATTTT	CATSTPTGPGNTIYF